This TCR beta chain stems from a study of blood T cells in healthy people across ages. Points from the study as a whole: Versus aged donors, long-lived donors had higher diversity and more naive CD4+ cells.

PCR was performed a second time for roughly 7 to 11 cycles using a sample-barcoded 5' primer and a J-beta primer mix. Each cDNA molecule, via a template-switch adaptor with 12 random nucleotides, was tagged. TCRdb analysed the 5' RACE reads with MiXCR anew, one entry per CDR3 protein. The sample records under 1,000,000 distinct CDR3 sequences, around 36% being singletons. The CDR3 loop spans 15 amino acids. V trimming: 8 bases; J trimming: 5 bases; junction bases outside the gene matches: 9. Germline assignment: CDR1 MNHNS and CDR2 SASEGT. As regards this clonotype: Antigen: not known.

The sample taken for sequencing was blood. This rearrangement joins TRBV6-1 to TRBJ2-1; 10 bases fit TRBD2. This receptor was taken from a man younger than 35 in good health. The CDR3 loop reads CASRRPSGSDNEQFF. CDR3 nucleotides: TGTGCCAGCCGACGACCTAGCGGGAGTGACAATGAGCAGTTCTTC.